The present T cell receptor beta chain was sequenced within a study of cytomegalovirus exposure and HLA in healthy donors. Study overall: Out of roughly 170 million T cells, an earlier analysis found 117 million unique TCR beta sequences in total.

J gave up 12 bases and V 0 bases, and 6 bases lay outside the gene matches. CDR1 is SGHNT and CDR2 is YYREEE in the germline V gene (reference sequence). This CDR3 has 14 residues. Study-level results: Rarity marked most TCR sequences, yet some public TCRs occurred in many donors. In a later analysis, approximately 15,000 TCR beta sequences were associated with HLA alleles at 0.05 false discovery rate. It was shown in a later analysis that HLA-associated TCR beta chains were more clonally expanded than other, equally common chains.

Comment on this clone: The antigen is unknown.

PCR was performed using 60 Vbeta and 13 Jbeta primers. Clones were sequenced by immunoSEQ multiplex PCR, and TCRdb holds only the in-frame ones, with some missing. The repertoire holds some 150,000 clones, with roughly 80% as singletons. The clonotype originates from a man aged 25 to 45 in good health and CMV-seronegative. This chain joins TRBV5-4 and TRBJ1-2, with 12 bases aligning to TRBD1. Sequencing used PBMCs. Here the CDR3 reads CASSLARGQGANTF. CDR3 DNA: TGTGCCAGCAGCTTGGCCAGGGGACAGGGGGCAAACACCTTC.